This T cell receptor (beta chain) was sequenced for a study of blood T cells in healthy people across ages. Details on this clonotype: The antigen is not known.

The use of a sample-barcoded 5' primer and a J-beta primer mix characterized a second PCR of about 7 to 12 cycles. TCRdb analysed the 5' RACE reads with MiXCR anew, one entry per CDR3 protein. The sample includes about 1.6 million distinct CDR3 sequences, almost 35% of them seen just once. Findings and limits, study-wide: Because sorting was not performed, PBMCs prevented conclusive naive versus antigen-experienced comparison.

Germline V gives CDR1 SNHLY, CDR2 FYNNEI. The V end lost 6 bases, the J end lost 5 bases, and 17 bases lay between the germline ends. The CDR3 sequence is 15 residues long. Peripheral blood samples of 9 to 10 milliliters were drawn from each donor. Isolation yielded PBMCs, at least 6 million per sample, in every case. The chain has TRBV2 and TRBJ2-1; D might be TRBD1 or TRBD2, each matching 5 bases. The sequencing input was blood. This sequence was found in a woman aged 25 to 39 in good health. For the CDR3, the DNA is TGTGCCAGCAGCGACTACTCGGGACCGAACAATGAGCAGTTCTTC. It codes for CASSDYSGPNNEQFF.